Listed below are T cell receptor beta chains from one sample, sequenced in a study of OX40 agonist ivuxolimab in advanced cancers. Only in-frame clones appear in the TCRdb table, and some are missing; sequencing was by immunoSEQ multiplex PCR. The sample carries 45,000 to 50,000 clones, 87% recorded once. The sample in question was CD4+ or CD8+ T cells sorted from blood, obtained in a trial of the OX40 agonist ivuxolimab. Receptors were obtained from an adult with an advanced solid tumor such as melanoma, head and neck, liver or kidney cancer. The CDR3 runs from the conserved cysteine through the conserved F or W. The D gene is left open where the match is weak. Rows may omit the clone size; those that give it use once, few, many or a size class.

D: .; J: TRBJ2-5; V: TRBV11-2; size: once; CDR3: CASSSTSRGRTETQYF; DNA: TGTGCCAGCAGCTCAACTTCTCGGGGGAGGACGGAGACCCAGTACTTC
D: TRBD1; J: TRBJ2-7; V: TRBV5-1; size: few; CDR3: CASSLRIVTGWYEQYF; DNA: TGCGCCAGCAGCTTGAGGATCGTGACAGGGTGGTACGAGCAGTACTTC
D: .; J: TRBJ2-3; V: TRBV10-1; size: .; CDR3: CASSDGTAPTDTQYF; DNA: TGCGCCAGCAGTGACGGAACAGCCCCCACAGATACGCAGTATTTT
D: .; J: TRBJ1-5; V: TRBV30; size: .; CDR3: CAWTGAWGQPQHF; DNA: TGTGCCTGGACAGGGGCGTGGGGTCAGCCCCAGCATTTT
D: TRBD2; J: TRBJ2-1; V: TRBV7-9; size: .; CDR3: CASSFGGSGYEQFF; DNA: TGTGCCAGCTCCTTTGGCGGGAGCGGTTATGAGCAGTTCTTC
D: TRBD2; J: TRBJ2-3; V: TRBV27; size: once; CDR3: CASTSGRLTDTQYF; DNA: TGTGCCAGCACTAGCGGTCGGCTCACAGATACGCAGTATTTT
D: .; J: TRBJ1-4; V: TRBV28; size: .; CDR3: CASSSSLGAREKLFF; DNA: TGTGCCAGCAGTTCCTCATTGGGGGCGCGGGAAAAACTGTTTTTT
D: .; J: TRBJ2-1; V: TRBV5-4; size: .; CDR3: CASSLVTGAGNEQFF; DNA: TGTGCCAGCAGCTTGGTGACAGGAGCTGGGAATGAGCAGTTCTTC
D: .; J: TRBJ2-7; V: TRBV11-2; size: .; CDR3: CASSSSMDRVGTEQYF; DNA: TGTGCCAGCAGCTCCTCCATGGACAGAGTGGGGACCGAGCAGTACTTC
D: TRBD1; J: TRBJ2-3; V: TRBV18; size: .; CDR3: CASSLRQGRSTDTQYF; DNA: TGTGCCAGCTCACTTAGACAGGGCAGGAGCACAGATACGCAGTATTTT
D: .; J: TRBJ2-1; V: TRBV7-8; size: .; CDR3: CASSHDRFKNNEQFF; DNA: TGTGCCAGCAGCCATGACAGGTTCAAGAACAATGAGCAGTTCTTC
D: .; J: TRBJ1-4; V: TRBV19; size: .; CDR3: CASARRGSTNEKLFF; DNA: TGTGCCAGTGCCCGCAGGGGTTCCACTAATGAAAAACTGTTTTTT
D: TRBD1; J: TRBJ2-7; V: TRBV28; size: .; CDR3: CASSQSQGTYEQYF; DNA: TGTGCCAGCAGTCAATCACAGGGGACCTACGAGCAGTACTTC
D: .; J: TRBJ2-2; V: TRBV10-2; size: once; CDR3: CASSALNTGELFF; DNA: TGCGCCAGCAGTGCCCTGAACACCGGGGAGCTGTTTTTT
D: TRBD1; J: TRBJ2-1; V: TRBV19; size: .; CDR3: CASSIGGQGYNEQFF; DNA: TGTGCCAGTAGTATAGGTGGACAGGGGTACAATGAGCAGTTCTTC
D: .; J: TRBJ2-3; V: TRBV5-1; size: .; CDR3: CASSPAGADTQYF; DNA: TGCGCCAGCAGCCCGGCGGGCGCAGATACGCAGTATTTT
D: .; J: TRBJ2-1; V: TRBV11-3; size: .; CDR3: CASSYRGTVYNEQFF; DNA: TGTGCCAGCAGCTACCGGGGGACTGTCTACAATGAGCAGTTCTTC